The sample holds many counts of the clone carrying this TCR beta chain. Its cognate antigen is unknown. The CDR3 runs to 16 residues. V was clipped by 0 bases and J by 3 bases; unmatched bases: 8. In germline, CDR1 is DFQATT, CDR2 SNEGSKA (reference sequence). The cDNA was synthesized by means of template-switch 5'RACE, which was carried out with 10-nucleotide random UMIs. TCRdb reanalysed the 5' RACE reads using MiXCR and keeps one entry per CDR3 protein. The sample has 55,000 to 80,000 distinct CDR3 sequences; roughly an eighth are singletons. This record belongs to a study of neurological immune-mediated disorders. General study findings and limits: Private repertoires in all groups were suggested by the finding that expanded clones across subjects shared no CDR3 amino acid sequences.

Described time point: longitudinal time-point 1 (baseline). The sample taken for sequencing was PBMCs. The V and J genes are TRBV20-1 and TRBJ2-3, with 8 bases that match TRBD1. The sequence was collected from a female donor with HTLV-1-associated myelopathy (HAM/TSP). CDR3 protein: CSARDVAQGATDTQYF. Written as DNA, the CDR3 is TGCAGTGCTAGAGATGTCGCGCAGGGGGCTACAGATACGCAGTATTTT.